The 19 T cell receptor beta chains listed next were all sequenced from one sample in a study of pediatric ulcerative colitis. One to two pinch biopsies were taken from the rectum during colonoscopy. Sequenced by immunoSEQ multiplex PCR; TCRdb stores in-frame clones only, minus some. The sample gives more than 35,000 clones, approximately 73% of which show up once; 0.65% to 0.95% is in the top ten. Sequenced material: gut tissue. The origin of the receptors is a boy younger than 18 with moderate ulcerative colitis.

The chain joins TRBV15 to TRBJ2-7, with D perhaps matching TRBD1 or TRBD2 (6 bases each). This CDR3 is 15 amino acids long. V lost 5 bases and J 4 bases, leaving 18 bases between the germline ends. Germline loops: CDR1 LNHNV, CDR2 YYDKDF (reference sequence). Here the CDR3 reads CATSVSRGLSYEQYF. The CDR3 nucleotides are TGTGCCACCAGCGTCTCTCGGGGGCTCAGTTACGAGCAGTACTTC.

The chain uses TRBV5-1 and TRBJ1-3; D perhaps matches TRBD1 (5 bases). This CDR3 has 15 residues. Germline assignment: CDR1 SGHRS and CDR2 YFSETQ. V lost 3 bases to trimming and J lost 0 bases, with 10 bases between them. The CDR3 here is CASSYDSFSGNTIYF. The CDR3 DNA reads TGCGCCAGCAGCTACGACAGTTTCTCTGGAAACACCATATATTTT.

This chain connects TRBV4-1 to TRBJ2-3, with TRBD2 identical over 10 bases. The germline gives CDR1 MGHRA, CDR2 YSYEKL. The CDR3 has 16 residues. The V and J ends lost 2 bases and 5 bases, in that order; junction bases with no gene match: 7. Here the CDR3 DNA reads TGCGCCAGCAGCCAACAACTAGCGGGAAATGAAGATACGCAGTATTTT. Translated, it gives CASSQQLAGNEDTQYF.

This clone turned up a few times. This sequence joins TRBV2 and TRBJ1-2; TRBD1 matches 9 bases. The V gene's germline CDR1 is SNHLY and CDR2 FYNNEI. This CDR3 region has 13 residues. Unmatched junction bases numbered 3, after V lost 6 bases and J lost 4 bases. This CDR3 is CASRGQGGYGYTF. The DNA of the CDR3 is TGTGCCAGCAGGGGACAGGGAGGCTATGGCTACACCTTC.

This clone occurred a few times. The rearrangement links TRBV2 to TRBJ1-2; D is perhaps TRBD1 (6 bases). Germline CDR1 SNHLY, CDR2 FYNNEI. This CDR3 region has 14 residues. The germline V and J ends were trimmed by 4 bases and 2 bases, with 11 bases remaining between them. CDR3 sequence reads: CASSVQGTNYGYTF. CDR3 bases: TGTGCCAGCAGTGTGCAGGGGACAAACTATGGCTACACCTTC.

This sequence joins TRBV7-9 and TRBJ2-2, with a weak D call TRBD1 (6 bases). V gave up 7 bases and J gave up 1 base, with 10 bases separating them. Germline CDR1 and CDR2: SEHNR and FQNEAQ (reference sequence). The CDR3 is 14 residues long. CDR3 nucleotide sequence: TGTGCCAGCACCAGGACAGAGAACACCGGGGAGCTGTTTTTT. It codes for CASTRTENTGELFF.

The V call is TRBV6-1, the J call TRBJ2-4; 9 bases fit TRBD1. V lost 4 bases, J lost 1 base, and 5 bases stayed unmatched. Germline loops: CDR1 MNHNS, CDR2 SASEGT. This CDR3 comprises 16 residues. The CDR3 region has the DNA TGTGCCAGCAGTGCTTGGACAGGGGAGGCCAAAAACATTCAGTACTTC. Its protein product is CASSAWTGEAKNIQYF.

The chain joins TRBV21-1 to TRBJ2-5; TRBD1 is the table's D call and was not checked against the DNA. TRBV21-1 is flagged as a pseudogene. This CDR3 has 18 amino acids. CDR3: CASSPHLGPGGRQETQYF. The CDR3 DNA is TGTGCCAGCAGCCCCCACCTAGGGCCAGGGGGCCGTCAAGAGACCCAGTACTTC.

The V and J genes are TRBV5-4 and TRBJ2-7; no clear D gene. Germline lookup yields CDR1 SGHNT and CDR2 YYREEE (reference sequence). Trimming pared 0 bases from V and 4 bases from J, leaving 11 bases between. This CDR3 is 14 amino acids long. CDR3 nucleotides: TGTGCCAGCAGCTTGGGGAGTACTTTTTACGAGCAGTACTTC. It is translated as CASSLGSTFYEQYF.

CDR3 loop: CASTVFLWLWTF. The CDR3 DNA is TGTGCCAGCACCGTATTTCTATGGCTTTGGACCTTC. The chain uses TRBV6-1 and TRBJ1-2; D remains ambiguous. There are 12 residues in the CDR3. Per germline, CDR1 MNHNS and CDR2 SASEGT. V was clipped by 7 bases and J by 14 bases, with 20 bases between them.

A few counts support this clone. V gene TRBV19 combines with J gene TRBJ2-2, with TRBD2 matching over 10 bases. The junction had 5 bases not matched to a gene; V was cut back by 5 bases and J by 2 bases. Looked up from germline, CDR1 is LNHDA and CDR2 is SQIVND (reference sequence). This CDR3 is built from 16 residues. CDR3 nucleotide sequence: TGTGCCAGTAGTCCGTGGACTAGCGGAAACACCGGGGAGCTGTTTTTT. Amino acid sequence: CASSPWTSGNTGELFF.

The rearrangement links TRBV5-8 to TRBJ2-7; possibly TRBD2 for D (6 bases). V dropped 5 bases and J dropped 5 bases, with 14 bases sitting between them. The CDR3 length is 13 residues. Germline V gives CDR1 SGHTS, CDR2 YDEGEE. The CDR3 bases are TGTGCCAGCAGTCCCCTAGCGTTCCACGAGCAGTACTTC. Its translation is CASSPLAFHEQYF.

This clone was recorded a few times. The chain employs TRBV11-3 and TRBJ2-3, with 9 bases that match TRBD1. CDR3 size: 14 residues. Looked up from germline, CDR1 is SGHNT and CDR2 is YENEEA. V lost 0 bases to trimming and J lost 8 bases; unmatched junction nucleotides: 3. In nucleotides, the CDR3 is TGTGCCAGCAGCTTAGAACAGGGGGCAGCTACGCAGTATTTT. Its protein product is CASSLEQGAATQYF.

The V and J genes are TRBV19 and TRBJ1-4; D not resolved. From germline, CDR1 is LNHDA and CDR2 SQIVND (reference sequence). Trimming removed 4 bases at V and 4 bases at J, with 7 bases between. CDR3 length equals 13 residues. The CDR3 loop is CASSRDLNEKLFF. Written as DNA, the CDR3 is TGTGCCAGTAGTAGAGACCTTAATGAAAAACTGTTTTTT. Using reference TRBV19 and TRBJ1-4 for the parts outside the CDR3, the full variable domain is DGGITQSPKYLFRKEGQNVTLSCEQNLNHDAMYWYRQDPGQGLRLIYYSQIVNDFQKGDIAEGYSVSREKKESFPLTVTSAQKNPTAFYLCASSRDLNEKLFFGSGTQLSVL.

The chain has TRBV11-2 and TRBJ2-5; a possible D gene is TRBD2 (6 bases). The CDR3 runs to 16 residues. Trimming left V 1 base short and J 1 base short, with 13 bases between. The germline V gene has CDR1 SGHAT and CDR2 FQNNGV. The CDR3 protein is CASSLAGETFQETQYF. CDR3 nucleotide sequence: TGTGCCAGCAGCTTAGCGGGGGAGACATTCCAAGAGACCCAGTACTTC.

V is TRBV19 and J is TRBJ2-7; D is possibly TRBD1 (5 bases). This CDR3 comprises 13 residues. Germline V gene lookup returns CDR1 LNHDA and CDR2 SQIVND (reference sequence). Deletions cut 4 bases from V and 4 bases from J, with 11 bases between. The CDR3 here is CASSKGQGYEQYF. The CDR3 DNA reads TGTGCCAGTAGTAAGGGGCAGGGATACGAGCAGTACTTC.

This clone occurred once. The rearrangement links TRBV7-2 to TRBJ1-2; possible D gene TRBD1, 5 bases. The CDR3 sequence is 15 residues long. Trimming stripped 6 bases from V and 5 bases from J, with 19 bases between. Looked up from germline, CDR1 is SGHTA and CDR2 is FQGNSA. This chain's CDR3 is CASSSYIGTAYGYTF. CDR3 DNA: TGTGCCAGCAGTTCATACATAGGGACGGCTTATGGCTACACCTTC.

This clone was seen once. The chain combines TRBV6-1 with TRBJ2-1; D is unresolved. Germline V lookup: CDR1 MNHNS, CDR2 SASEGT. The CDR3 has 10 amino acids. Trimming cost V 8 bases and J 8 bases, with 7 bases left between them. The CDR3 region has the DNA TGTGCCAGCGGCCGGTATGAGCAGTTCTTC. Translated: CASGRYEQFF.

Regarding this clone: Other DNA sequences from this sample encode an identical CDR3 as well. V is TRBV4-3 and J is TRBJ1-5; no definite D call. The CDR3 loop spans 13 amino acids. V dropped 3 bases and J dropped 7 bases, with 10 bases sitting between them. The germline V gene encodes CDR1 LGHNA and CDR2 YSLEER. Here the CDR3 reads CASSQGFGQPQHF. The DNA for the CDR3 is TGCGCCAGCAGCCAGGGGTTTGGGCAGCCCCAGCATTTT.